These 28 T cell receptor beta chains were sequenced from one sample in a study of blood T cell repertoires in COVID-19. Clones were read by immunoSEQ multiplex PCR, and TCRdb kept only the in-frame ones, dropping some. The sample carries 120,000 or so clones, about 86% recorded once. The sequencing sample was made of peripheral blood. These TCRs come from a woman in her 50s with acute or convalescent COVID-19.

The chain combines TRBV9 with TRBJ2-1; 7 nucleotides align to TRBD2. Per germline, CDR1 SGDLS and CDR2 YYNGEE. The junction had 6 bases not matched to a gene; V was cut back by 0 bases and J by 6 bases. This CDR3 has 15 residues. The CDR3 DNA sequence: TGTGCCAGCAGCGTAGTCGGGGAGGGCCGCAATGAGCAGTTCTTC. Translation gives CASSVVGEGRNEQFF.

The chain recombines TRBV4-3 with TRBJ2-1; 7 bases align to TRBD2. Germline assignment: CDR1 LGHNA and CDR2 YSLEER. The CDR3 totals 17 residues. V was clipped by 1 base and J by 1 base; unmatched bases: 7. This chain's CDR3 is CASSQVGRGSSYNEQFF. CDR3 nucleotides: TGCGCCAGCAGCCAAGTTGGGCGGGGGTCTTCCTACAATGAGCAGTTCTTC.

V usage is TRBV4-3 and J usage is TRBJ2-3, with TRBD1 identical over 10 bases. The germline gives CDR1 LGHNA, CDR2 YSLEER. The CDR3 is made up of 17 amino acids. Unmatched junction bases numbered 10, after V lost 1 base and J lost 6 bases. The CDR3 DNA sequence: TGCGCCAGCAGCCAAGTCCCTACCGGGACAGGGGCGGATACGCAGTATTTT. It yields the protein CASSQVPTGTGADTQYF.

The gene calls are TRBV19 and TRBJ2-2, with D perhaps matching TRBD2 (5 bases). Between the trimmed V and J ends, which lost 6 bases and 6 bases, there was a span of 8 bases. The CDR3 runs 12 residues. Per the germline V gene, CDR1 is LNHDA and CDR2 is SQIVND (reference sequence). The CDR3: CASRPGAGELFF. CDR3 DNA: TGTGCCAGTAGACCCGGGGCCGGGGAGCTGTTTTTT.

This clone has a handful of counts. This chain links TRBV7-2 with TRBJ1-6; 7 bases match TRBD1. This CDR3 region has 11 residues. Looked up from germline, CDR1 is SGHTA and CDR2 is FQGNSA. V shed 5 bases and J 15 bases; nucleotides not matched to a gene: 4. CDR3 loop: CASSLGQYLHF. Written as DNA, the CDR3 is TGTGCCAGCAGCCTGGGACAGTACCTCCACTTT.

This chain links TRBV7-2 with TRBJ2-1, with 8 bases that match TRBD1. Trimming removed 1 base from V and 4 bases from J; junction bases left unmatched: 9. This CDR3 contains 17 residues. Germline-derived CDR1 and CDR2 are SGHTA and FQGNSA. DNA for the CDR3: TGTGCCAGCAGCTTAGATTGGACCAGGGGGCGTTACAATGAGCAGTTCTTC. It encodes CASSLDWTRGRYNEQFF.

CDR3 nucleotide sequence: TGTGCCAGTAGTATCTTGGGCGACGGGGGTGAAAAACTGTTTTTT. Protein sequence: CASSILGDGGEKLFF. The chain uses TRBV19 and TRBJ1-4; D may be TRBD1 (5 bases). CDR3 size: 15 residues. CDR1 is LNHDA and CDR2 is SQIVND in the germline V gene (reference sequence). Trimming left V 3 bases short and J 7 bases short, with 15 bases between.

This chain joins TRBV10-3 and TRBJ1-2; the D gene is possibly TRBD1 (5 bases). Germline assignment: CDR1 ENHRY and CDR2 SYGVKD. The CDR3 is 14 residues long. Trimming removed 4 bases at V and 3 bases at J, with 12 bases between. The CDR3 region has the DNA TGTGCCATCAGTGTTATCGACAGAGACTATGGCTACACCTTC. As protein: CAISVIDRDYGYTF.

This clone occurred once. This chain connects TRBV6-2 or TRBV6-3 to TRBJ2-6, with D possibly being TRBD1 (6 bases). The CDR3 is 16 amino acids. In germline, CDR1 is MNHEY, CDR2 SVGEGT. The V end was cut by 2 bases, the J end by 1 base, with 9 bases between. CDR3 in DNA: TGTGCCAGCAGTTACAGCAGGGGTTCTGGGGCCAACGTCCTGACTTTC. It encodes CASSYSRGSGANVLTF.

The chain is built from TRBV11-2 and TRBJ2-2; weak D call: TRBD2 (5 bases). V was pared by 1 base and J by 4 bases, with 7 bases between. Germline loops: CDR1 SGHAT, CDR2 FQNNGV. This CDR3 is built from 14 residues. DNA of the CDR3: TGTGCCAGCAGCTTAGTTCGGGGCACCGGGGAGCTGTTTTTT. It translates to CASSLVRGTGELFF.

This rearrangement joins TRBV6-2 or TRBV6-3 to TRBJ1-4; a possible D gene is TRBD1 (6 bases). CDR1 MNHEY and CDR2 SVGEGT come from the germline V gene. The CDR3 length is 13 residues. V lost 5 bases and J 6 bases, leaving 10 bases between the germline ends. In DNA, the CDR3 is TGTGCCAGCAGTCGGGGGGCTGATGAAAAACTGTTTTTT. Translation: CASSRGADEKLFF.

V gene TRBV7-2 combines with J gene TRBJ1-3, with D maybe TRBD1 (5 bases). Germline V gene sequence: CDR1 SGHTA, CDR2 FQGNSA. This CDR3 is 15 amino acids long. V was cut by 4 bases and J by 2 bases, with 12 bases left in between. Here the CDR3 reads CASSWRGGPGNTIYF. The CDR3 coding sequence is TGTGCCAGCAGCTGGAGGGGTGGCCCTGGAAACACCATATATTTT.

The chain couples TRBV19 to TRBJ1-5; possible D gene TRBD1, 5 bases. V was shortened by 4 bases and J by 4 bases, with 11 bases between the two germline ends. Per germline, CDR1 LNHDA and CDR2 SQIVND (reference sequence). The CDR3 is made up of 14 amino acids. The CDR3 sequence: CASSTPQGNQPQHF. Written as DNA, the CDR3 is TGTGCCAGTAGTACGCCTCAGGGTAATCAGCCCCAGCATTTT.

The gene calls are TRBV12-5 and TRBJ1-1; 12 nucleotides align to TRBD1. The CDR3 sequence is 16 residues long. Trimming at V came to 3 bases and at J to 5 bases, leaving 7 bases not matched to a gene. Per the germline V gene, CDR1 is LGHNT and CDR2 is FRNRAP. CDR3 nucleotides: TGTGCTAGTGGTTTTATTGGGACAGGGGGCGGGACTGAAGCTTTCTTT. Protein sequence: CASGFIGTGGGTEAFF.

In its sample, this clone was seen a few times. The same CDR3 also results from other DNA sequences found in this sample. The chain recombines TRBV6-5 with TRBJ2-2; D is ambiguous. Trimming pared 2 bases from V and 5 bases from J, leaving 6 bases between. CDR3 length: 13 amino acids. Germline CDR1 is MNHEY and CDR2 is SVGAGI. The CDR3 here is CASSYTRTGELFF. The CDR3 coding sequence is TGTGCCAGCAGTTACACCAGAACCGGGGAGCTGTTTTTT.

This chain uses TRBV10-3 with TRBJ1-4; D is unresolved. Germline values: CDR1 ENHRY, CDR2 SYGVKD. Trimming stripped 5 bases from V and 3 bases from J, with 10 bases between. The CDR3 is made up of 14 amino acids. CDR3 loop: CAISKSAANEKLFF. The CDR3 DNA reads TGTGCCATCAGTAAATCGGCGGCTAATGAAAAACTGTTTTTT.

J is TRBJ1-1 and V is TRBV5-1, with 9 bases fitting TRBD1. The V gene's germline CDR1 is SGHRS and CDR2 YFSETQ. With V trimmed by 7 bases and J by 1 base, 2 bases remained unmatched. The CDR3 runs to 13 residues. CDR3 in DNA: TGCGCCAGCGGACAGGGGACGAACACTGAAGCTTTCTTT. This translates into CASGQGTNTEAFF.

The chain has TRBV7-2 and TRBJ2-7; a weak D match, TRBD2 (5 bases). V was clipped by 1 base and J by 2 bases, with 12 bases between them. In germline, CDR1 is SGHTA, CDR2 FQGNSA. The length of the CDR3 is 15 residues. The CDR3 DNA reads as TGTGCCAGCAGCTTAGGTCCGGAGACTACCTACGAGCAGTACTTC. Its protein is CASSLGPETTYEQYF.

V usage is TRBV7-3 and J usage is TRBJ2-2, with a possible D match to TRBD2 (6 bases). The CDR3 runs to 15 residues. Trimming took 1 base from V and 7 from J, leaving 13 bases between them. Germline loops: CDR1 SGHTA, CDR2 FQGTGA. The CDR3 region is CASSLISGENGELFF. The CDR3 DNA reads TGTGCCAGCAGCTTAATTTCGGGGGAGAACGGGGAGCTGTTTTTT.

The chain uses TRBV6-6 and TRBJ1-1; the D is unclear. Per germline, CDR1 MNHNY and CDR2 SVGAGI (reference sequence). The CDR3 runs 14 residues. Trimming cost V 6 bases and J 5 bases, with 16 bases left between them. In nucleotides, the CDR3 is TGTGCCAGCAGCCGCATGGAGGGTAGGACTGAAGCTTTCTTT. This gives the protein CASSRMEGRTEAFF.

CDR3 nucleotides: TGCGCCAGCAGCCCGAGTTGGACAGGGTATCAGCCCCAGCATTTT. It is translated as CASSPSWTGYQPQHF. The V and J genes are TRBV4-3 and TRBJ1-5; 8 bases map to TRBD1. Looked up from germline, CDR1 is LGHNA and CDR2 is YSLEER. J was trimmed by 5 bases and V by 4 bases; bases with no gene match: 7. This CDR3 contains 15 residues.

The chain links TRBV3-1 (or the pseudogene TRBV3-2) to TRBJ2-2, with D uncertain. Germline V gene data show CDR1 as LGHDT and CDR2 as YNNKEL (reference sequence). The V end lost 6 bases, the J end lost 10 bases, and 6 bases lay between the germline ends. This CDR3 region has 10 residues. CDR3 sequence reads: CASRESELFF. CDR3 bases: TGTGCCAGCAGGGAGTCGGAGCTGTTTTTT.

For this clone: Relative to the germline gene, one junction end is altered; a read error may explain this. J is TRBJ1-2 and V is TRBV7-9; 7 nucleotides match TRBD1. This CDR3 contains 13 residues. Germline lookup yields CDR1 SEHNR and CDR2 FQNEAQ (reference sequence). The CDR3 DNA sequence: TGTGCCAGCAGCTTAGCGGACGAAGCCGGGACAGTTTTC. Its translation is CASSLADEAGTVF.

The chain recombines TRBV10-2 with TRBJ2-5; 8 nucleotides match TRBD2. The CDR3 extends over 13 amino acids. Looked up from germline, CDR1 is WSHSY and CDR2 is SAAADI. J lost 5 bases, V lost 5 bases, and 4 bases had no gene match. For the CDR3, the DNA is TGCGCCAGCAGTAATTTAGCGGGGGAGACCCAGTACTTC. Translating it yields CASSNLAGETQYF.

This rearrangement joins TRBV24-1 to TRBJ2-2; 14 bases align to TRBD2. V lost 3 bases to trimming and J lost 0 bases; unmatched junction nucleotides: 5. The CDR3 covers 19 residues. Germline CDR1 and CDR2: KGHDR and SFDVKD. The CDR3 DNA reads TGTGCCACCAGTGATCGTCCGGGACTAGCGGGAGCGAACACCGGGGAGCTGTTTTTT. This encodes CATSDRPGLAGANTGELFF.

The chain is built from TRBV30 and TRBJ1-1; D is possibly TRBD1 (5 bases). The V gene's germline CDR1 is GTSNPN and CDR2 SVGIG (reference sequence). This CDR3 region has 12 residues. Trimming shortened V by 2 bases and J by 12 bases, and 16 bases separated the two germline ends. The CDR3 DNA is TGTGCCTGGAGTCCCTGGACGGGGGAAACTTTCTTT. Encoded protein: CAWSPWTGETFF. The complete variable domain, with remaining parts taken from reference TRBV30 and TRBJ1-1, reads SQTIHQWPATLVQPVGSPLSLECTVEGTSNPNLYWYRQAAGRGLQLLFYSVGIGQISSEVPQNLSASRPQDRQFILSSKKLLLSDSGFYLCAWSPWTGETFFGQGTRLTVV.

The chain recombines TRBV5-4 with TRBJ2-1; 9 bases are a match to TRBD1. V was clipped by 5 bases and J by 9 bases; unmatched bases: 9. Germline V gene sequence: CDR1 SGHNT, CDR2 YYREEE (reference sequence). The CDR3 length is 14 residues. The CDR3 DNA reads TGTGCCAGCAGTTGGACAGGGGACGATGCTGAGCAGTTCTTC. This sequence encodes CASSWTGDDAEQFF.

The chain uses TRBV19 and TRBJ2-2; the D gene is possibly TRBD2 (6 bases). This CDR3 comprises 16 residues. Trimming took off 4 bases at V and 1 base at J, with 13 bases between the two ends. CDR1 is LNHDA, CDR2 SQIVND, per germline (reference sequence). The CDR3 sequence is CASSTVSGLNTGELFF. The DNA of the CDR3 is TGTGCCAGTAGTACGGTTAGCGGATTGAACACCGGGGAGCTGTTTTTT.